A single sample gave rise to the 5 T cell receptor beta chains below, sequenced in a study of blood T cells in healthy people across ages. A second PCR of 7 to 11 cycles used a sample-barcoded 5' primer and a J-beta primer mix. One entry per CDR3 protein results from TCRdb running MiXCR on the 5' RACE reads. In the table there are about 940,000 distinct CDR3 sequences, roughly 52% of which are singletons. Sequencing was done on a sample of blood. Receptors were obtained from a man aged 30-40 years in good health.

This clonotype has more than one count but fewer than ten. The CDR3 loop reads CASGDRSNTEAFF. CDR3 bases: TGTGCCAGCGGGGACAGATCGAACACTGAAGCTTTCTTT. V usage is TRBV9 and J usage is TRBJ1-1; 7 bases align to TRBD1. V lost 7 bases and J lost 1; bases outside the gene matches: 4. CDR1 and CDR2 from the germline V gene are SGDLS and YYNGEE. The CDR3 spans 13 residues.

The sample holds many counts of this clonotype. This sequence joins TRBV9 and TRBJ2-1; TRBD1 matches at 8 bases. Germline CDR1 is SGDLS and CDR2 is YYNGEE. The J segment lost 8 bases and the V segment lost 4 bases, leaving 5 bases of the junction unmatched. This CDR3 comprises 13 residues. This CDR3 reads CASSFGQGDEQFF. The CDR3 DNA is TGTGCCAGCAGCTTTGGACAGGGCGATGAGCAGTTCTTC.

This clonotype turned up a few times. The genes are TRBV12-3 or TRBV12-4 and TRBJ1-5; D gene ambiguous. The V and J ends lost 3 bases and 6 bases respectively, with 12 bases between them. CDR3 length equals 14 residues. The CDR3 loop is CASSLSRRIQPQHF. The CDR3, as DNA: TGTGCCAGCAGTTTGTCCAGGAGGATTCAGCCCCAGCATTTT.

The rearrangement uses TRBV6-5 and TRBJ2-7; TRBD1 matches at 9 bases. Germline V gene data show CDR1 as MNHEY and CDR2 as SVGAGI. The CDR3 totals 14 residues. V was pared by 2 bases and J by 5 bases, with 4 bases of the junction left unmatched. CDR3 DNA sequence: TGTGCCAGCAGTTACGGGACAGGGAGCAACGAGCAGTACTTC. This gives the protein CASSYGTGSNEQYF.

This clonotype occurred a few times. The chain links TRBV11-3 to TRBJ2-5, with 7 bases that match TRBD1. With V trimmed by 5 bases and J by 0 bases, 3 bases remained unmatched. The CDR3 is made up of 14 amino acids. Germline loops: CDR1 SGHNT, CDR2 YENEEA. The CDR3 spells CASSITGDQETQYF. For the CDR3, the DNA is TGTGCCAGCAGCATAACAGGGGACCAAGAGACCCAGTACTTC.